This is a list of T cell receptor beta chains from one sample in a study of blood T cells in healthy people across ages. TCRdb used MiXCR to reprocess the 5' RACE reads, holding one entry per CDR3 protein. The repertoire has roughly 680,000 distinct CDR3 sequences, around 52% of them found once; the top ten carry approximately 15%. The sequencing sample was made of blood. The receptor source for this set is a woman older than 75 in good health. Each CDR3 is given with its conserved first and last residue. The D gene is left open where the match is weak. A row's size may be missing; if present it is once, few, many or a size class.

15 TRBJ2-7 TRBV12-3/TRBV12-4 TRBD1 - CASSSPGTAAYEQYF TGTGCCAGCAGTTCACCCGGGACAGCCGCTTACGAGCAGTACTTC
16 TRBJ2-2 TRBV27 - few CASRTMQRTNTGELFF TGTGCCAGCAGAACAATGCAGAGAACGAACACCGGGGAGCTGTTTTTT
16 TRBJ2-1 TRBV7-3 - - CASSLTGTISYNEQFF TGTGCCAGCAGCTTAACAGGGACGATCTCCTACAATGAGCAGTTCTTC
13 TRBJ2-1 TRBV12-3/TRBV12-4 TRBD1 - CASRPGQGTEQFF TGTGCCAGCAGACCGGGACAGGGCACTGAGCAGTTCTTC
19 TRBJ1-1 TRBV5-1 - few CASSLEPSYGRGSSREAFF TGCGCCAGCAGCTTGGAGCCGTCGTACGGCAGGGGATCTTCTCGAGAAGCTTTCTTT
15 TRBJ1-4 TRBV7-2 TRBD1 many CASRRRDRGSEKLFF TGTGCCAGCAGACGCCGGGACAGGGGAAGTGAAAAACTGTTTTTT
14 TRBJ2-7 TRBV20-1 - many CSASSRFRGYEQYF TGCAGTGCTAGTTCGAGATTTCGGGGCTACGAGCAGTACTTC
18 TRBJ2-4 TRBV30 - - CAWSEQNSARLAKNIQYF TGTGCCTGGAGTGAACAGAACAGCGCCCGCCTAGCCAAAAACATTCAGTACTTC
15 TRBJ2-4 TRBV20-1 - many CSAGRLQLAKNIQYF TGCAGTGCTGGAAGACTACAATTAGCCAAAAACATTCAGTACTTC
13 TRBJ2-7 TRBV7-9 - many CASSFGILYEQYF TGTGCCAGCAGCTTCGGGATCCTGTACGAGCAGTACTTC
15 TRBJ2-5 TRBV28 - - CASSPTGAYRDEQYF TGTGCCAGCAGCCCCACCGGAGCCTATCGGGATGAGCAGTACTTC
15 TRBJ2-2 TRBV7-2 TRBD1 - CASSPGGVQTGELFF TGTGCCAGCAGCCCAGGGGGTGTTCAGACCGGGGAGCTGTTTTTT
15 TRBJ1-2 TRBV24-1 TRBD1 many CATSDRTGGDYGYTF TGTGCCACCAGTGATCGGACAGGGGGCGACTATGGCTACACCTTC
14 TRBJ1-1 TRBV6-5 - - CANPPGHPNTEAFF TGTGCCAATCCGCCGGGACACCCGAACACTGAAGCTTTCTTT
15 TRBJ1-5 TRBV7-2 - - CASSLEGFSNQPQHF TGTGCCAGCAGCTTAGAAGGGTTTAGCAATCAGCCCCAGCATTTT
17 TRBJ2-3 TRBV12-3/TRBV12-4 TRBD2 once CASSSGGTVRSTDTQYF TGTGCCAGCAGTTCGGGGGGTACAGTCAGAAGCACAGATACGCAGTATTTT
15 TRBJ2-5 TRBV2 - - CASTSGGAKGETQYF TGTGCCAGCACCTCTGGAGGGGCCAAAGGAGAGACCCAGTACTTC
16 TRBJ2-7 TRBV4-3 TRBD1 - CASSQDVDRRSYEQYF TGCGCCAGCAGCCAAGATGTGGACAGGCGATCCTACGAGCAGTACTTC
14 TRBJ2-7 TRBV5-1 - - CASSLPGLYNEQYF TGCGCCAGCAGCTTGCCGGGGCTCTACAATGAGCAGTACTTC
13 TRBJ1-5 TRBV5-6 - - CASSLQGYQPQHF TGTGCCAGCAGCCTACAGGGATATCAGCCCCAGCATTTT
13 TRBJ2-1 TRBV10-3 - many CAISAGYDNEQFF TGTGCCATCAGTGCCGGTTATGACAATGAGCAGTTCTTC
14 TRBJ2-1 TRBV7-2 TRBD1 - CASSPRDRRNEQFF TGTGCCAGCAGCCCCCGGGACAGGCGGAATGAGCAGTTCTTC
13 TRBJ2-4 TRBV24-1 TRBD2 many CATSDGTRDIQYF TGTGCCACCAGTGATGGGACTAGAGACATTCAGTACTTC
13 TRBJ1-1 TRBV12-3/TRBV12-4 - - CASSLAMGREAFF TGTGCCAGCAGTTTAGCCATGGGACGTGAAGCTTTCTTT